One sample yielded the 31 T cell receptor beta chains listed below, sequenced in a study of OX40 agonist ivuxolimab in advanced cancers. Here immunoSEQ multiplex PCR was the method, and the copy in TCRdb shows in-frame clones only, minus some. The table shows 45,000 to 60,000 clones, with 75% to 85% occurring only once. The sequencing here drew on CD4+ or CD8+ T cells sorted from blood, taken in a trial of the OX40 agonist ivuxolimab. The receptors come from an adult with an advanced solid tumor such as melanoma, head and neck, liver or kidney cancer.

V usage is TRBV5-6 and J usage is TRBJ2-7, with no clear D. The germline V gene encodes CDR1 SGHDT and CDR2 YYEEEE. V was cut by 3 bases and J by 7 bases, with 11 bases left in between. The CDR3 runs 12 residues. The CDR3 DNA reads as TGTGCCAGCAGCTCGAAGGTGCGGGAGCAGTACTTC. This translates into CASSSKVREQYF.

This clone has just a few counts. The chain has TRBV6-6 and TRBJ2-5, with 9 bases lining up with TRBD1. The CDR3 runs 14 residues. V lost 6 bases and J lost 5; bases outside the gene matches: 7. Germline V gene sequence: CDR1 MNHNY, CDR2 SVGAGI (reference sequence). This chain's CDR3 is CASRRNRGPETQYF. The CDR3 DNA sequence: TGTGCCAGCAGGCGCAACAGGGGGCCTGAGACCCAGTACTTC.

V gene TRBV9 combines with J gene TRBJ2-7, with D tentatively TRBD2 (5 bases). Germline V CDR1 and CDR2: SGDLS, YYNGEE. This CDR3 has 14 amino acids. V lost 3 bases, J lost 3 bases, and 13 bases lay in between. The DNA of the CDR3 is TGTGCCAGCAGCGAAGGGCTAGCAGACTACGAGCAGTACTTC. Translation gives CASSEGLADYEQYF. Full variable domain (remainder filled in from reference TRBV9 and TRBJ2-7): DSGVTQTPKHLITATGQRVTLRCSPRSGDLSVYWYQQSLDQGLQFLIQYYNGEERAKGNILERFSAQQFPDLHSELNLSSLELGDSALYFCASSEGLADYEQYFGPGTRLTVT.

This chain uses TRBV7-3 with TRBJ2-1; D remains ambiguous. The V gene lost 6 bases and the J gene lost 7 bases, with 10 bases spanning the gap. The CDR3 sequence is 12 residues long. Looked up from germline, CDR1 is SGHTA and CDR2 is FQGTGA. The CDR3 reads CASRYTWNEQFF. CDR3 nucleotides: TGTGCCAGCAGATATACGTGGAATGAGCAGTTCTTC.

The gene calls are TRBV4-1 and TRBJ2-5; maybe TRBD2 (5 bases). V was cut by 0 bases and J by 1 base, with 6 bases left in between. CDR1 is MGHRA, CDR2 YSYEKL, per germline. CDR3 length equals 14 residues. CDR3 coding DNA: TGCGCCAGCAGCCAAGACGCGGGCCAAGAGACCCAGTACTTC. Encoded protein: CASSQDAGQETQYF.

The rearrangement links TRBV27 to TRBJ2-7; TRBD1 aligns across 8 bases. In germline, CDR1 is MNHEY, CDR2 SMNVEV (reference sequence). The CDR3 consists of 14 residues. After removal of 6 bases from V and 4 bases from J, the junction contained 8 bases not matched to a gene. CDR3 residues: CASRRTGSAYEQYF. The CDR3 DNA reads TGTGCCAGCAGGAGGACAGGGTCGGCGTACGAGCAGTACTTC.

This chain uses TRBV6-6 with TRBJ1-2; D uncertain. CDR1 is MNHNY, CDR2 SVGAGI, per germline (reference sequence). This CDR3 region has 12 residues. The germline V and J ends were trimmed by 2 bases and 3 bases, with 4 bases remaining between them. DNA for the CDR3: TGTGCCAGCAGTTACAGGGACTATGGCTACACCTTC. As protein: CASSYRDYGYTF.

This clone was detected a few times. This chain links TRBV18 with TRBJ2-1; D gene uncertain. The V end lost 5 bases, the J end lost 4 bases, and 9 bases lay between the germline ends. CDR1 is KGHSH and CDR2 is LQKENI in the germline V gene. This CDR3 region has 13 residues. The CDR3 coding sequence is TGTGCCAGCTCAGTGGCCTTATACAATGAGCAGTTCTTC. Amino acid sequence: CASSVALYNEQFF.

This chain uses TRBV15 with TRBJ1-2; D ambiguous. The CDR3 runs 14 residues. Germline V gene sequence: CDR1 LNHNV, CDR2 YYDKDF (reference sequence). Trimming stripped 1 base from V and 8 bases from J, with 14 bases between. CDR3 sequence (DNA): TGTGCCACCAGCAGAGCGGGAGGGCTGGGCGGCTACACCTTC. Residues: CATSRAGGLGGYTF. Drawing the rest from reference TRBV15 and TRBJ1-2, the complete variable domain is DAMVIQNPRYQVTQFGKPVTLSCSQTLNHNVMYWYQQKSSQAPKLLFHYYDKDFNNEADTPDNFQSRRPNTSFCFLDIRSPGLGDTAMYLCATSRAGGLGGYTFGSGTRLTVV.

This clone was recorded only once. The chain couples TRBV5-1 to TRBJ2-7; no firm D call. The germline V and J ends were trimmed by 6 bases and 0 bases, with 4 bases remaining between them. The CDR3 is 11 amino acids. Germline CDR1 is SGHRS and CDR2 is YFSETQ. Here the CDR3 DNA reads TGCGCCAGCACTGGCTCCTACGAGCAGTACTTC. Translated, it gives CASTGSYEQYF. Complete variable domain (other parts from reference TRBV5-1 and TRBJ2-7): KAGVTQTPRYLIKTRGQQVTLSCSPISGHRSVSWYQQTPGQGLQFLFEYFSETQRNKGNFPGRFSGRQFSNSRSEMNVSTLELGDSALYLCASTGSYEQYFGPGTRLTVT.

This chain joins TRBV18 and TRBJ2-7; TRBD2 agrees at 7 bases. V dropped 0 bases and J dropped 0; count of bases not matched to a gene: 5. Germline CDR1 and CDR2: KGHSH and LQKENI. CDR3 length: 16 residues. CDR3 loop: CASSPPRDYLSYEQYF. CDR3 in DNA: TGTGCCAGCTCACCACCCAGGGACTACCTCTCCTACGAGCAGTACTTC.

In its sample, this clone was seen a few times. The chain is built from TRBV10-3 and TRBJ1-2; possible D gene TRBD1, 5 bases. V dropped 8 bases and J dropped 7 bases, with 14 bases sitting between them. The CDR3 is 12 amino acids. From germline, CDR1 is ENHRY and CDR2 SYGVKD. This chain's CDR3 is CAIGGGGSGYTF. The CDR3 DNA reads TGTGCCATCGGGGGGGGAGGCTCTGGCTACACCTTC.

This chain uses TRBV10-1 with TRBJ1-1; 11 nucleotides agree with TRBD1. The CDR3 consists of 16 residues. Germline CDR1 is WNHNN and CDR2 is SYGVQD (reference sequence). The junction had 8 bases not matched to a gene; V was cut back by 6 bases and J by 2 bases. CDR3 in DNA: TGCGCCAGCAGCGCGGGGGACAGGGGGTCCAACACTGAAGCTTTCTTT. Residues: CASSAGDRGSNTEAFF.

This chain connects TRBV6-5 to TRBJ2-3; D unclear. V was trimmed by 5 bases and J by 4 bases, leaving 10 bases between them. The CDR3 consists of 13 residues. Germline V CDR1 and CDR2: MNHEY, SVGAGI. The CDR3 sequence: CASSAWAADTQYF. The CDR3 region has the DNA TGTGCCAGCAGTGCTTGGGCGGCAGATACGCAGTATTTT.

This rearrangement joins TRBV5-1 to TRBJ1-1; 9 bases align to TRBD1. CDR3 length equals 15 residues. Germline assignment: CDR1 SGHRS and CDR2 YFSETQ. The V gene end was trimmed by 0 bases and the J gene end by 0 bases; junction bases not matched to a gene: 0. CDR3 sequence reads: CASSLGQGVNTEAFF. The CDR3 bases are TGCGCCAGCAGCTTGGGACAGGGGGTGAACACTGAAGCTTTCTTT. Supplemented by reference TRBV5-1 and TRBJ1-1, the full variable domain reads KAGVTQTPRYLIKTRGQQVTLSCSPISGHRSVSWYQQTPGQGLQFLFEYFSETQRNKGNFPGRFSGRQFSNSRSEMNVSTLELGDSALYLCASSLGQGVNTEAFFGQGTRLTVV.

The chain has TRBV6-6 and TRBJ2-5; no clear D. V shed 5 bases and J shed 5 bases, with 12 bases lying between them. The CDR3 is 13 amino acids. Germline lookup yields CDR1 MNHNY and CDR2 SVGAGI (reference sequence). The CDR3, as DNA: TGTGCCAGCAGTCCGCCCGGGCGGGAGACCCAGTACTTC. It yields the protein CASSPPGRETQYF.

The J gene is TRBJ1-6, the V gene TRBV5-4; 10 positions match TRBD1. J was trimmed by 5 bases and V by 4 bases; bases with no gene match: 6. The CDR3 extends over 16 amino acids. Germline V gene lookup returns CDR1 SGHNT and CDR2 YYREEE (reference sequence). The chain's CDR3 is CASSRDRGVDNSPLHF. The DNA of the CDR3 is TGTGCCAGCAGCCGGGACAGGGGAGTAGATAATTCACCCCTCCACTTT. The full variable domain, its missing parts supplied by reference TRBV5-4 and TRBJ1-6, is ETGVTQSPTHLIKTRGQQVTLRCSSQSGHNTVSWYQQALGQGPQFIFQYYREEENGRGNFPPRFSGLQFPNYSSELNVNALELDDSALYLCASSRDRGVDNSPLHFGNGTRLTVT.

V is TRBV6-1 and J is TRBJ1-2; no reliable D call. The V gene's germline CDR1 is MNHNS and CDR2 SASEGT. The CDR3 covers 14 residues. Trimming stripped 1 base from V and 2 bases from J, with 8 bases between. The CDR3 nucleotides read TGTGCCAGCAGTGAAGGGAAAGTAAACTATGGCTACACCTTC. This encodes CASSEGKVNYGYTF.

The rearrangement links TRBV19 to TRBJ1-5; TRBD1 matches at 7 bases. The CDR3 extends over 14 amino acids. With 3 bases clipped from V and 5 bases from J, the junction kept 4 bases outside the gene matches. Germline values: CDR1 LNHDA, CDR2 SQIVND (reference sequence). The CDR3 DNA follows: TGTGCCAGTAGTATCAGCAGGGGGGATCAGCCCCAGCATTTT. Protein: CASSISRGDQPQHF.

This clone was found many times. The chain uses TRBV18 and TRBJ2-7; 7 bases line up with TRBD2. Trimming at V came to 4 bases and at J to 2 bases, leaving 8 bases not matched to a gene. The CDR3 length is 15 residues. In germline, CDR1 is KGHSH, CDR2 LQKENI. The CDR3 nucleotides read TGTGCCAGCTCACTCGGGGGAGGGGAGGCCTACGAGCAGTACTTC. Residues: CASSLGGGEAYEQYF.

The chain is built from TRBV7-3 and TRBJ2-7; D possibly corresponds to TRBD1 (5 bases). The CDR3 totals 14 residues. Germline loops: CDR1 SGHTA, CDR2 FQGTGA. V was clipped by 3 bases and J by 5 bases, with 14 bases between them. CDR3 nucleotides: TGTGCCAGCAGCTTGGGGCAGGGCCCCAACGAGCAGTACTTC. It specifies CASSLGQGPNEQYF.

This clone is judged medium-sized (0.01 to 0.1%). V usage is TRBV5-1 and J usage is TRBJ2-3; TRBD2 matches 9 bases. The CDR3 has 16 amino acids. V was pared by 0 bases and J by 4 bases, with 6 bases of the junction left unmatched. Germline V CDR1 and CDR2: SGHRS, YFSETQ. The CDR3 loop is CASSLEAGGSPDTQYF. DNA of the CDR3: TGCGCCAGCAGCTTGGAAGCGGGAGGTTCCCCAGATACGCAGTATTTT.

The V gene is TRBV15, the J gene TRBJ2-2; TRBD1 aligns across 7 bases. Losses at the gene ends were 0 bases for V and 0 bases for J; bases not matched to a gene: 13. Germline loops: CDR1 LNHNV, CDR2 YYDKDF (reference sequence). The CDR3 runs 20 residues. CDR3 region: CATSRDYGAWDRANTGELFF. CDR3 DNA: TGTGCCACCAGCAGAGATTACGGGGCATGGGACAGAGCGAACACCGGGGAGCTGTTTTTT.

The V call is TRBV29-1, the J call TRBJ2-7; D perhaps matches TRBD2 (5 bases). CDR1 is SQVTM, CDR2 ANQGSEA, per germline. The V gene lost 0 bases and the J gene lost 6 bases, with 15 bases spanning the gap. CDR3 length equals 14 residues. The CDR3 loop is CSVEDRHARGEQYF. In nucleotides, the CDR3 is TGCAGCGTTGAAGATCGCCACGCCCGGGGCGAGCAGTACTTC.

The J gene is TRBJ2-7, the V gene TRBV9; unclear D gene. CDR1 and CDR2 from the germline V gene are SGDLS and YYNGEE. V lost 4 bases and J 0 bases, leaving 11 bases between the germline ends. The CDR3 is 14 amino acids. The CDR3 DNA follows: TGTGCCAGCAGCCCCCGACAAGACTCCTACGAGCAGTACTTC. Residues: CASSPRQDSYEQYF.

The chain recombines TRBV7-9 with TRBJ1-2; 7 bases are a match to TRBD1. CDR1 and CDR2 (germline): SEHNR, FQNEAQ (reference sequence). V trimming: 5 bases; J trimming: 4 bases; junction bases outside the gene matches: 10. This CDR3 is 15 amino acids long. The CDR3 region has the DNA TGTGCCAGCAGCCTTAGACAGGGAGAAGCCTATGGCTACACCTTC. Protein product: CASSLRQGEAYGYTF. Full variable domain (rest looked up from reference TRBV7-9 and TRBJ1-2): DTGVSQNPRHKITKRGQNVTFRCDPISEHNRLYWYRQTLGQGPEFLTYFQNEAQLEKSRLLSDRFSAERPKGSFSTLEIQRTEQGDSAMYLCASSLRQGEAYGYTFGSGTRLTVV.

CDR3 nucleotides: TGTGCCAGCAGCGTAGGATCGGGCAATCAGCCCCAGCATTTT. Protein sequence: CASSVGSGNQPQHF. V is TRBV9 and J is TRBJ1-5, with D hard to call. The V and J ends lost 0 bases and 2 bases respectively, with 6 bases between them. The CDR3 contains 14 residues. Per germline, CDR1 SGDLS and CDR2 YYNGEE.

The CDR3 DNA reads TGTGCCAGCAGCCACACAGGGCGTGGACGGAGATTGGAGACCCAGTACTTC. Protein: CASSHTGRGRRLETQYF. The chain has TRBV13 and TRBJ2-5; TRBD1 might be the D (6 bases). V was shortened by 5 bases and J by 5 bases, with 24 bases between the two germline ends. The CDR3 is 17 amino acids. The V gene's germline CDR1 is PRHDT and CDR2 FYEKMQ (reference sequence).

The genes are TRBV5-1 and TRBJ2-1, with D perhaps TRBD2 (6 bases). Germline lookup yields CDR1 SGHRS and CDR2 YFSETQ. This CDR3 is built from 15 residues. The ends were cut back, 0 bases at V and 4 bases at J, with 11 bases in the middle. CDR3 nucleotide sequence: TGCGCCAGCAGCTTGGTGACGGGAGCGTACAATGAGCAGTTCTTC. Translating it yields CASSLVTGAYNEQFF.

This clone was seen a few times. This chain uses TRBV25-1 with TRBJ1-5; a possible D gene is TRBD1 (5 bases). The length of the CDR3 is 14 residues. V was clipped by 6 bases and J by 2 bases, with 11 bases between them. Per germline, CDR1 MGHDK and CDR2 SYGVNS. The CDR3: CASSQGLGNQPQHF. In DNA form, the CDR3 reads TGTGCCAGCAGCCAGGGATTGGGCAATCAGCCCCAGCATTTT.

This clone was counted once. The chain uses TRBV19 and TRBJ2-3; D uncertain. The CDR3 is made up of 13 amino acids. Germline lookup yields CDR1 LNHDA and CDR2 SQIVND (reference sequence). V was clipped by 6 bases and J by 2 bases, with 9 bases between them. The CDR3 region is CASSPGHTDTQYF. CDR3 DNA: TGTGCCAGTAGCCCCGGGCACACAGATACGCAGTATTTT.